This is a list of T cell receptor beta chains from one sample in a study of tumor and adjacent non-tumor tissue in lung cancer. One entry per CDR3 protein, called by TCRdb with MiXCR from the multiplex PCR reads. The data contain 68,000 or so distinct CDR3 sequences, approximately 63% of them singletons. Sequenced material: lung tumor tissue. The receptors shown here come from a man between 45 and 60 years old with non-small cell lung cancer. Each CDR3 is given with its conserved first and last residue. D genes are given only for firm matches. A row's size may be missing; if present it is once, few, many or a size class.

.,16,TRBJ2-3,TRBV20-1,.,CSAGVAGIKHTDTQYF,TGCAGTGCTGGAGTTGCGGGTATAAAACACACAGATACGCAGTATTTT
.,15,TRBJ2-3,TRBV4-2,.,CASSQAGSGADTQYF,TGCGCCAGCAGCCAAGCGGGATCAGGGGCAGATACGCAGTATTTT
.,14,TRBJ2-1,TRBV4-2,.,CASSQEGGRNEQFF,TGTGCCAGCAGCCAAGAAGGGGGGCGTAACGAGCAGTTCTTC
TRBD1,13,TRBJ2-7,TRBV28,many,CASRTGGGYEQYF,TGTGCCAGCAGGACAGGGGGCGGTTACGAGCAGTACTTC
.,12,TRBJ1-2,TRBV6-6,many,CATLTGGYGYTF,TGTGCCACCCTAACCGGGGGCTATGGCTACACCTTC
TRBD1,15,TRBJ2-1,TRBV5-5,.,CTSSFLGQGANEHFF,TGTACCAGCAGCTTCTTGGGACAGGGGGCCAATGAGCATTTCTTC
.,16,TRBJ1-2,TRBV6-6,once,CANRAYRNRFGYGYTF,TGTGCCAACAGGGCCTACAGGAACCGTTTCGGCTATGGCTACACCTTC
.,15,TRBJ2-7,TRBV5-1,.,CASSLLPGPDYEQYF,TGCGCCAGCAGCTTGCTCCCAGGCCCCGACTACGAGCAGTACTTC
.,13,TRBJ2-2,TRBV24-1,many,CATSDWGTGELFF,TGTGCCACCAGTGACTGGGGAACCGGGGAGCTGTTTTTT
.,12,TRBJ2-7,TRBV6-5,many,CASKGQAYEQYF,TGTGCCAGCAAGGGGCAGGCCTACGAGCAGTACTTC
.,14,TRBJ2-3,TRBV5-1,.,CASSQGLSIDTQYF,TGCGCCAGCAGCCAAGGACTGAGCATAGATACGCAGTATTTT
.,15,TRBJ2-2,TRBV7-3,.,CASSLAGGATRELLF,TGTGCCAGCAGCTTAGCCGGGGGCGCGACTCGGGAGCTGTTATTT
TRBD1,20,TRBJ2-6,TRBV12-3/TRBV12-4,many,CASSLAQGQGTRSGADVLTF,TGTGCCAGCAGTTTAGCCCAGGGACAGGGGACTCGCTCTGGGGCCGACGTCCTGACTTTC
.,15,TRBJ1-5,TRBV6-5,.,CASTPGVGRHQPQHF,TGTGCCAGCACCCCGGGGGTGGGGCGGCATCAGCCCCAGCATTTT
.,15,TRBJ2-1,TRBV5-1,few,CASRSGSYSYNEQFF,TGCGCCAGCAGGTCCGGGTCTTACTCCTACAATGAGCAGTTCTTC
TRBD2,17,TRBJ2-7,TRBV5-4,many,CASSLGGLAGGAYEQYF,TGTGCCAGCAGCTTGGGGGGACTAGCGGGGGGGGCCTACGAGCAGTACTTC
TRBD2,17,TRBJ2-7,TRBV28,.,CASSLQASGASSYEQYF,TGTGCCAGCAGTTTGCAGGCTAGCGGGGCGAGCTCCTACGAGCAGTACTTC
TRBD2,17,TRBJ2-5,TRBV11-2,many,CASSLDELAGAEETQYF,TGTGCCAGCAGCTTAGATGAACTAGCGGGGGCCGAAGAGACCCAGTACTTC
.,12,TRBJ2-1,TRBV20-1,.,CSAPIDHEEQFF,TGCAGTGCTCCTATAGACCACGAAGAGCAGTTCTTC
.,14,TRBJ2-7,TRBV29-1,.,CIVQTQGSIYGQYF,TGCATCGTTCAAACCCAGGGATCCATATACGGGCAGTACTTC
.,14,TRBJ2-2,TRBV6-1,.,CAPAGYSNTGVLFF,TGTGCCCCCGCGGGCTATTCGAACACCGGGGTGCTGTTTTTT
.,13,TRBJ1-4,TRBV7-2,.,CASSLNRVEKLVF,TGTGCCAGCAGCTTAAATAGGGTGGAAAAACTGGTTTTT
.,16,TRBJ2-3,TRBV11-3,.,CASSLGTNGFADTQYF,TGTGCCAGCAGCCTAGGGACCAACGGGTTTGCAGATACGCAGTATTTT
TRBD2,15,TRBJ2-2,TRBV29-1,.,CSVAYGGGNAGELFF,TGCAGCGTTGCTTATGGGGGAGGGAACGCCGGTGAGCTGTTTTTT
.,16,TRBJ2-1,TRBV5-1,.,CASKYGSGNSYNEQFF,TGCGCCAGCAAGTACGGTAGCGGAAACTCCTACAATGAGCAGTTCTTC
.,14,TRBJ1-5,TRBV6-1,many,CASNPTGSNQPQHF,TGTGCCAGCAATCCGACAGGAAGCAATCAGCCCCAGCATTTT
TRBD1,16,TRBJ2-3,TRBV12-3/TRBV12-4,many,CASSRSGGAGTDTQYF,TGTGCCAGCAGTCGATCAGGGGGCGCTGGCACAGATACGCAGTATTTT